This T cell receptor (beta chain) is drawn from a study of T-cell memory formation after mild COVID-19. For the study at large: For the most part, TCR clusters were specific to one donor.

Broader study findings: Cross-reactive memory apparently joined, as some responding clones appeared in pre-infection memory. There was a balanced CD4/CD8 profile in clones contracting day 15 to 85, and later expanders leaned CD4+.

Per the germline V gene, CDR1 is KGHSH and CDR2 is LQKENI. The junction had 9 bases not matched to a gene; V was cut back by 8 bases and J by 4 bases. The CDR3 length is 14 residues. It was 5'RACE with constant-segment primers that produced the TCR alpha and TCR beta cDNA libraries, which carried sample barcodes and UMIs. Each CDR3 protein gets one entry after TCRdb re-called the 5' RACE reads with MiXCR. The data hold hundreds of thousands of distinct CDR3 sequences, with more than 20% observed a single time. This clonotype was seen only a few times. Its specificity is unknown. The receptor was derived from a man aged 18 to 29 who had mild COVID-19 (a few samples of this study predate the infection). Cell type and time point are not known. The rearrangement uses TRBV18 and TRBJ2-5; 8 bases are a match to TRBD2. The sample consisted of PBMCs or a T cell subset sorted from them (not recorded which). The CDR3 spells CASKTSAFAETQYF. The CDR3 nucleotides read TGTGCCAGCAAGACTAGCGCTTTCGCAGAGACCCAGTACTTC.